The subject of this entry is one T cell receptor (beta chain). The antigen is undetermined. The record originates from a study of OX40 agonist ivuxolimab in advanced cancers. Clones were read by immunoSEQ multiplex PCR, and TCRdb kept only the in-frame ones, dropping some. The repertoire consists of about 79,000 clones, with roughly 80% occurring once and the leading ten covering around 4.2%. General study findings and limits: The study found that CD8+ T cells averaged more expanded clones than CD4+.

CDR3 length: 15 residues. The ends were cut back, 0 bases at V and 2 bases at J, with 10 bases in the middle. Germline CDR1 is SGDLS and CDR2 is YYNGEE. The receptor was derived from an adult with an advanced solid tumor such as melanoma, head and neck, liver or kidney cancer. The V call is TRBV9, the J call TRBJ2-3; D may be TRBD2 (5 bases). The specimen was CD4+ or CD8+ T cells sorted from blood, collected in a trial of the OX40 agonist ivuxolimab. CDR3 bases: TGTGCCAGCAGCGTAGGGCTAGCCTCCACAGATACGCAGTATTTT. Its protein is CASSVGLASTDTQYF. The entire variable domain, with the rest obtained from reference TRBV9 and TRBJ2-3, is as follows: DSGVTQTPKHLITATGQRVTLRCSPRSGDLSVYWYQQSLDQGLQFLIQYYNGEERAKGNILERFSAQQFPDLHSELNLSSLELGDSALYFCASSVGLASTDTQYFGPGTRLTVL.